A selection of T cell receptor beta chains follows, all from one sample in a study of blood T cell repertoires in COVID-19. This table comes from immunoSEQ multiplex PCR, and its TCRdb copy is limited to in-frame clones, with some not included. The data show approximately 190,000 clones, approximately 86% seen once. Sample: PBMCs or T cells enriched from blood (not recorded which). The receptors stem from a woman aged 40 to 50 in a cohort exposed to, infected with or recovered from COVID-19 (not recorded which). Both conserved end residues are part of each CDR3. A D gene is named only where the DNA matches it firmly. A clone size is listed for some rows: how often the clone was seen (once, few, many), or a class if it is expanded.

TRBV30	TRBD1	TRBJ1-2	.	TGTGCCTGGAGCGCCGACAGGGGGCGGCGGTATGGCTACACCTTC	CAWSADRGRRYGYTF
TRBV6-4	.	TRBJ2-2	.	TGTGCCTCGCGCAGGGAAACCGGGGAGCTGTTTTTT	CASRRETGELFF
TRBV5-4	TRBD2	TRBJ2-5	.	TGTGCCAGCAGCCTGGAGCGGGGGGGCTTCGAGACCCAGTACTTC	CASSLERGGFETQYF
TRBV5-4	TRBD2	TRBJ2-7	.	TGTGCCAGCAGCCTGGGGGGTGGCGGCGGGGGCTCCTACGAGCAGTACTTC	CASSLGGGGGGSYEQYF
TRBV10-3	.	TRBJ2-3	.	TGTGCCATCAGTCAGGGAGATACGCAGTATTTT	CAISQGDTQYF
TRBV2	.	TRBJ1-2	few	TGTGCCAGCACCGACACGTACTATGGCTACACCTTC	CASTDTYYGYTF
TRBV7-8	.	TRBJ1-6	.	TGTGCCAGCAGGGGGCTGAATAATTCACCCCTCCACTTT	CASRGLNNSPLHF
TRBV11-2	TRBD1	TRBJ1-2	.	TGTGCCAGCAGCTTGGCCCCGGGACAGCTCTATGGCTACACCTTC	CASSLAPGQLYGYTF
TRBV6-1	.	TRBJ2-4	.	TGTGCCAGCAGTGAAAGGGGGCGGGGGGCGGTAGCCAAAAACATTCAGTACTTC	CASSERGRGAVAKNIQYF
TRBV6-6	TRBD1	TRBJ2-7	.	TGTGCCAGCACCCAGATCCAGACAGGGGAACCCTACGAGCAGTACTTC	CASTQIQTGEPYEQYF
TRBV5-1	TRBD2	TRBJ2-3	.	TGCGCCAGCAGCTTTAATGGCGGGGGAGCCACAGATACGCAGTATTTT	CASSFNGGGATDTQYF
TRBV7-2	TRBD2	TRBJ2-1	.	TGTGCCAGCAGCTTAGCGACTCTAGCGGGGGGGCGACAGGAGCAGTTCTTC	CASSLATLAGGRQEQFF
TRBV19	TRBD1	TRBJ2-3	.	TGTGCCAGTAGAATTCCCCCGGGACAGGGGCCAGATACGCAGTATTTT	CASRIPPGQGPDTQYF
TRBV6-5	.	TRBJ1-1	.	TGTGCCAGCAGTTACTACGGTGCCACTGAAGCTTTCTTT	CASSYYGATEAFF
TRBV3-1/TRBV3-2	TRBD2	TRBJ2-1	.	TGTGCCAGCAGCCGCCGGACTAGCGGGGGGGTCTACAATGAGCAGTTCTTC	CASSRRTSGGVYNEQFF
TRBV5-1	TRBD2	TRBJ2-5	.	TGCGCCAGCAGCAAGGGACTAGCGGGACGGGGGGTCCTACAAGAGACCCAGTACTTC	CASSKGLAGRGVLQETQYF
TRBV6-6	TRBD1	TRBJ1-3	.	TGTGCCAGCAGCCGAATCGCCACCCGGACAGGCCGAGGTCGTGGAAACACCATATATTTT	CASSRIATRTGRGRGNTIYF
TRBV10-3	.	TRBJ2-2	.	TGTGCCATCAGTGCCCTCCTAACAGATCCCGGGGAGCTGTTTTTT	CAISALLTDPGELFF
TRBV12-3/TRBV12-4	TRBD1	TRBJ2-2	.	TGTGCCAGCTCGAGACAGGGGCCCGGGGAGCTGTTTTTT	CASSRQGPGELFF
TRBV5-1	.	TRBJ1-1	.	TGCGCCAGCAGCTTGGCCTGGCAGGCAACTGAAGCTTTCTTT	CASSLAWQATEAFF
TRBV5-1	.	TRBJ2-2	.	TGCGCCAGCAGCTTGGACAGGGTTGGGACCGGGGAGCTGTTTTTT	CASSLDRVGTGELFF
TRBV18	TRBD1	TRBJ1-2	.	TGTGCCAGCTCACTGGGGACAGGGAACTCTGGCTACACCTTC	CASSLGTGNSGYTF
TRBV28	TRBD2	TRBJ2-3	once	TGTGCCAGCAGTTTTAGCGGGGGGGCCCAAGATACGCAGTATTTT	CASSFSGGAQDTQYF
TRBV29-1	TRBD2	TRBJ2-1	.	TGCAGCGTAAGATCTAGCGGGAGCTCCTACAATGAGCAGTTCTTC	CSVRSSGSSYNEQFF
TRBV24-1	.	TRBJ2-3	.	TGTGCCACCAGTGCCGCGGGATCGAGGCCGGTCGGCACAGATACGCAGTATTTT	CATSAAGSRPVGTDTQYF
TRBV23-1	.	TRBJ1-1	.	TGCGCCAGCAGTCAACCGCTTCTGGGCAGGACACTCCGACCTATGAACACTGAAGCTTTCTTT	CASSQPLLGRTLRPMNTEAFF
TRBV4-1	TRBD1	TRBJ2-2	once	TGCGCCAGCAGCATACGACAGGGGGCGATCGGGGAGCTGTTTTTT	CASSIRQGAIGELFF
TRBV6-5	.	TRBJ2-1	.	TGTGCCAGCAGTTGGCAGGGGCCCTCTTACAATGAGCAGTTCTTC	CASSWQGPSYNEQFF
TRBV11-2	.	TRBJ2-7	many	TGTGCCAGCAGCTTAGGGACACCCTCCTACGAGCAGTACTTC	CASSLGTPSYEQYF